The T cell receptor (beta chain) described here comes from a study of T cells in Graves' hyperthyroidism and ophthalmopathy. Study as a whole: Peripheral blood specimens were obtained at initial diagnosis, prior to any treatment.

CDR1 is SGHNT and CDR2 is YYREEE in the germline V gene (reference sequence). This CDR3 is 11 amino acids long. V lost 0 bases, J lost 9 bases, and 3 bases lay in between. Study-wide results and caveats: Blood also carried most thyroid clonotypes expanded above 0.001. A model of 13 V-J features distinguished ophthalmopathy from stable hyperthyroidism.

RNA transcripts yielded amplified TCR beta CDR3 regions. TCR CDR3 underwent first-round RT-PCR with the HTBI primer set. One entry per CDR3 protein, called by TCRdb with MiXCR from the multiplex PCR reads. The sample has roughly 740,000 distinct CDR3 sequences, around 17% seen once; the top ten hold roughly 8%. This clonotype was seen a single time. What it binds is not known. PBMCs were collected from a roughly 10 ml volume of fresh peripheral blood. The sample taken for sequencing was blood. The V gene is TRBV5-4, the J gene TRBJ2-2; no firm D call. The clonotype comes from a man aged 18 to 30 with Graves' hyperthyroidism. The CDR3 DNA reads as TGTGCCAGCAGCTTGGAAAGGGAGCTGTTTTTT. Its protein product is CASSLERELFF.